This section outlines one TCR beta chain sequence together with its context. Looked up from germline, CDR1 is ENHRY and CDR2 is SYGVKD. V was pared by 4 bases and J by 0 bases, with 8 bases of the junction left unmatched. The CDR3 runs 16 residues. The sample belongs to a study of technical replicates of blood from a handful of donors. Repertoires were generated with immunoSEQ multiplex PCR, while TCRdb's copy carries only in-frame clones and drops some. The sample contains tens of thousands of clones, approximately 91% of which appear only once. Sequenced material: T cells isolated from PBMCs. The chain joins TRBV10-3 to TRBJ2-7; TRBD2 matches 8 bases. This clonotype was obtained from a human donor in good health. Some clones in this sample may be carry-over from other donors' samples. The CDR3 nucleotides are TGTGCCATCAGTGGACTAGCGCGGGGGCTCTCCTACGAGCAGTACTTC. Translation: CAISGLARGLSYEQYF.